This record concerns one T cell receptor (beta chain) sequence. These data belong to a study of control samples from healthy donors and cancer patients. The assay was immunoSEQ multiplex PCR, and TCRdb's table has in-frame clones only and misses some. The sample records tens of thousands of clones, 87% being singletons. This clonotype originated in a woman aged 55-70 years with lung cancer. Input material: PBMCs.

The CDR3 nucleotides read TGTGCCAGCAGCCAAGCAGCCACTCCTCTGAACACTGAAGCTTTCTTT. This translates into CASSQAATPLNTEAFF. V gene TRBV3-1 (or the pseudogene TRBV3-2) combines with J gene TRBJ1-1; D gene ambiguous. V lost 1 base and J lost 0, with 12 bases in between. This CDR3 region has 16 residues. Germline V lookup: CDR1 LGHDT, CDR2 YNNKEL (reference sequence).